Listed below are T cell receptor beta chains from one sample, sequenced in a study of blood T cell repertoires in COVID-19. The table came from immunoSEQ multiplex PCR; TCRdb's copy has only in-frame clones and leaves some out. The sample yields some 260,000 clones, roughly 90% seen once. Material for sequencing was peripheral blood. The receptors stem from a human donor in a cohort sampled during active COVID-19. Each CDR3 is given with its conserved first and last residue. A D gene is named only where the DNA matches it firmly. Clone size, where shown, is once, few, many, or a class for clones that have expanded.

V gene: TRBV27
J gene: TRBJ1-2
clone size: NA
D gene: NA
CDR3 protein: CASSLGRGFNYGYTF
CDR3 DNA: TGTGCCAGCAGTTTAGGCAGGGGATTTAACTATGGCTACACCTTC

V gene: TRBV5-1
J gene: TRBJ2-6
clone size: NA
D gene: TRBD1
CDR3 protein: CASSWTGGPSGANVLTF
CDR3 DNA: TGCGCCAGCAGCTGGACAGGGGGCCCTTCTGGGGCCAACGTCCTGACTTTC

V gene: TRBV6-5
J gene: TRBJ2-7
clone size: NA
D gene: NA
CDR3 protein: CASSTRDSSYEQYF
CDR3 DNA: TGTGCCAGCAGTACGCGGGACAGTTCCTACGAGCAGTACTTC

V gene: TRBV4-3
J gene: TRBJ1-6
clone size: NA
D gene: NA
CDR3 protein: CASRPTDTNNSPLHF
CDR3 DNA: TGCGCCAGCAGACCCACGGACACGAATAATTCACCCCTCCACTTT

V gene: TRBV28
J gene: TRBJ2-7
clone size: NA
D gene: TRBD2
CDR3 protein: CASSPGLAGRSYEQYF
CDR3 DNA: TGTGCCAGCAGCCCCGGACTAGCGGGACGGTCCTACGAGCAGTACTTC

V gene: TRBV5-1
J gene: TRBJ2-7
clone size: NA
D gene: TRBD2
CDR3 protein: CASSLAAGEVYEQYF
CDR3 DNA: TGCGCCAGCAGCTTGGCGGCGGGAGAGGTATACGAGCAGTACTTC

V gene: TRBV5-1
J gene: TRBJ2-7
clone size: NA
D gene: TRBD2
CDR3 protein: CASSPLAGTSYEQYF
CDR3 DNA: TGCGCCAGCAGCCCGCTAGCGGGGACCTCCTACGAGCAGTACTTC

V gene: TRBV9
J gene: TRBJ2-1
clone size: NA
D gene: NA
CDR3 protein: CASSVGGGTLYNEQFF
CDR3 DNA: TGTGCCAGCAGCGTAGGAGGCGGGACCCTCTACAATGAGCAGTTCTTC

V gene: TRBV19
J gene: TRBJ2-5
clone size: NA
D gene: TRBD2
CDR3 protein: CASSTPAGGRFEETQYF
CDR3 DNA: TGTGCCAGTAGTACCCCAGCGGGGGGGAGATTCGAGGAGACCCAGTACTTC

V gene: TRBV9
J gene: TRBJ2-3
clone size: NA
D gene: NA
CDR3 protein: CASSVGTLWDTQYF
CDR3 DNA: TGTGCCAGCAGCGTAGGGACTCTTTGGGATACGCAGTATTTT

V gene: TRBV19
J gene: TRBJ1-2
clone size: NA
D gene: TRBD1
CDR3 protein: CASSRQGSYGYTF
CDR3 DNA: TGTGCCAGTAGCCGACAGGGATCCTATGGCTACACCTTC

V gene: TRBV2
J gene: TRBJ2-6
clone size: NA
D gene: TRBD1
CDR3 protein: CASDRDSSGANVLTF
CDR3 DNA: TGTGCCAGCGACAGGGATAGCTCTGGGGCCAACGTCCTGACTTTC

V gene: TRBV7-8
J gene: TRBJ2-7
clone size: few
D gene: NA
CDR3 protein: CASSPTGYEQYF
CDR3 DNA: TGTGCCAGCAGCCCTACAGGGTACGAGCAGTACTTC

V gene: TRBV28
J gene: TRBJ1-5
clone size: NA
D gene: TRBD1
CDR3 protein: CASSLWTGGQPQHF
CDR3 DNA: TGTGCCAGCAGTTTATGGACAGGGGGCCAGCCCCAGCATTTT

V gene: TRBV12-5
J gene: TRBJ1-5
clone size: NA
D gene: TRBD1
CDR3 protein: CASGEGAYSNQPQHF
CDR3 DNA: TGTGCTAGTGGGGAGGGGGCGTATAGCAATCAGCCCCAGCATTTT

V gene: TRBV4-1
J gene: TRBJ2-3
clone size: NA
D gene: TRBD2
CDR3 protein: CASSPGLAGPSSTDTQYF
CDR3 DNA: TGCGCCAGCAGCCCGGGACTAGCGGGACCCTCTAGCACAGATACGCAGTATTTT

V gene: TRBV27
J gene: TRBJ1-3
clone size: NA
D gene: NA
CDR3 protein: CASARSSSGNTIYF
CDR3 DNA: TGTGCCAGCGCTAGGAGTAGCTCTGGAAACACCATATATTTT

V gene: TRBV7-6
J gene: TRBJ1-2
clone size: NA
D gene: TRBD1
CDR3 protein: CASSVGQGFTGYGYTF
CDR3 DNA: TGTGCCAGCAGTGTGGGACAGGGGTTCACCGGCTATGGCTACACCTTC

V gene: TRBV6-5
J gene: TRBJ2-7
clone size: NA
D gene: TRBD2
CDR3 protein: CATRTSGLNEQYF
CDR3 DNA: TGTGCCACCAGGACTAGCGGCCTGAACGAGCAGTACTTC

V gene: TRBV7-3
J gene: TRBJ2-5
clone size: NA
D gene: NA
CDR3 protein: CASSPRGGRGYQETQYF
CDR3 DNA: TGTGCCAGCAGCCCAAGAGGAGGCAGAGGCTACCAAGAGACCCAGTACTTC

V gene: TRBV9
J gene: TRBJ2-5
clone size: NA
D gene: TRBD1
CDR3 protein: CASSVADASDRVKETQYF
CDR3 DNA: TGTGCCAGCAGCGTAGCCGACGCCTCGGACAGGGTAAAAGAGACCCAGTACTTC

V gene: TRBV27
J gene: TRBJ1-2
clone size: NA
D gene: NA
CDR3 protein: CASHGGDHYGYTF
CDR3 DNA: TGTGCCAGCCACGGCGGGGATCACTATGGCTACACCTTC

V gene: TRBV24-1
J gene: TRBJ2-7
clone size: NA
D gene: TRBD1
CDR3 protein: CATRGDREHEQYF
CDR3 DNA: TGTGCCACCAGGGGGGACAGGGAGCACGAGCAGTACTTC

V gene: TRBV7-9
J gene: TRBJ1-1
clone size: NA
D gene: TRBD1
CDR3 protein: CASSVRTGENTEAFF
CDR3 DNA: TGTGCCAGCAGCGTCCGGACAGGGGAGAACACTGAAGCTTTCTTT

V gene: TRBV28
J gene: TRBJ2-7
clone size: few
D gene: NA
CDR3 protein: CASRSLARATYEQYF
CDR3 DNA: TGTGCCAGCAGAAGTCTTGCCAGGGCGACCTACGAGCAGTACTTC

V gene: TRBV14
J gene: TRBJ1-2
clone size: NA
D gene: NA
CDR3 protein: CASSPGPIGYTF
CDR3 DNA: TGTGCCAGCAGCCCCGGTCCGATAGGCTACACCTTC

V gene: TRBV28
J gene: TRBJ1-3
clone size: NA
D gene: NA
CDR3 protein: CASSPENSSGNTIYF
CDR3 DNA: TGTGCCAGCAGCCCCGAAAACAGCTCTGGAAACACCATATATTTT

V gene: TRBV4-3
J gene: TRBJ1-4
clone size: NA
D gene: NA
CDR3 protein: CASSQDLTGGEEKLFF
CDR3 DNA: TGCGCCAGCAGCCAAGACCTTACCGGAGGGGAGGAAAAACTGTTTTTT

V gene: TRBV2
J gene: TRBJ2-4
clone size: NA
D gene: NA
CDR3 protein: CASSVLVRGDIQYF
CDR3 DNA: TGTGCCAGCAGTGTACTCGTCAGAGGTGACATTCAGTACTTC

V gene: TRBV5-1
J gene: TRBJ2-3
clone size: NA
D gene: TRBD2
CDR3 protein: CASSSQLAGADTQYF
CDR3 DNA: TGCGCCAGCAGCTCTCAACTAGCGGGAGCAGATACGCAGTATTTT

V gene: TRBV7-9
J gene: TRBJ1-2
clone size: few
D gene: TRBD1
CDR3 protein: CASSRDRVSGGYTF
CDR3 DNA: TGTGCCAGCAGCCGGGACAGGGTATCGGGCGGCTACACCTTC

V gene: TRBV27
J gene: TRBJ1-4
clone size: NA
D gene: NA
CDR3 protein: CASSLRGHEVEKLFF
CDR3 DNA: TGTGCCAGCAGTTTAAGGGGACACGAAGTCGAAAAACTGTTTTTT

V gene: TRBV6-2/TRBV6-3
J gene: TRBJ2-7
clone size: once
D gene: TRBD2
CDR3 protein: CASSYSSGAGGYEQYF
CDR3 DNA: TGTGCCAGCAGTTACTCGAGCGGGGCGGGGGGCTACGAGCAGTACTTC

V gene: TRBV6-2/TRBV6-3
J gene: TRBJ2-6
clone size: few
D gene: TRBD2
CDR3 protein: CASSYASPSGGANVLTF
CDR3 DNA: TGTGCCAGCAGTTACGCCTCCCCTAGCGGTGGGGCCAACGTCCTGACTTTC

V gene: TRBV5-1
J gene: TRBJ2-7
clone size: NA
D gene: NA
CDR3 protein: CASSLSGTRSSEQYF
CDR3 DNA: TGCGCCAGCAGCCTGTCCGGGACACGTTCCTCCGAGCAGTACTTC

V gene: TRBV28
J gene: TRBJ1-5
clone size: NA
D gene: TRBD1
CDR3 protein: CASALIGQGLHF
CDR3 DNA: TGTGCCAGCGCTTTGATCGGACAGGGGCTGCATTTT

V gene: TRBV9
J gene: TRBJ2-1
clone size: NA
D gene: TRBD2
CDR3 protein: CASSVVNSGDNEQFF
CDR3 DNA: TGTGCCAGCAGCGTAGTAAATAGCGGGGACAATGAGCAGTTCTTC

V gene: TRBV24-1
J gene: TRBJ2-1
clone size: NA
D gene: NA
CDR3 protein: CATSDSLARTSSYNEQFF
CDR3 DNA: TGTGCCACCAGTGATTCCCTAGCCCGGACCAGCTCCTACAATGAGCAGTTCTTC

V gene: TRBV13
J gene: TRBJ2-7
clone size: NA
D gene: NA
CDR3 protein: CASSFPDGGEQYF
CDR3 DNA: TGTGCCAGCAGCTTCCCGGACGGGGGAGAGCAGTACTTC

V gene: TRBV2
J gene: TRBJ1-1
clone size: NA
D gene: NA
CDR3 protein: CASSENRVDTEAFF
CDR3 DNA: TGTGCCAGCAGTGAAAACAGGGTCGATACTGAAGCTTTCTTT

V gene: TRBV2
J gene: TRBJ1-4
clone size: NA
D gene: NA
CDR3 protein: CASSRTGSGEKLFF
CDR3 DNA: TGTGCCAGCAGTCGAACAGGGTCGGGTGAAAAACTGTTTTTT

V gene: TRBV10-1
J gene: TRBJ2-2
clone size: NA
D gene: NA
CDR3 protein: CASSESGRANTGELFF
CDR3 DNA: TGCGCCAGCAGTGAGTCGGGCAGGGCGAACACCGGGGAGCTGTTTTTT